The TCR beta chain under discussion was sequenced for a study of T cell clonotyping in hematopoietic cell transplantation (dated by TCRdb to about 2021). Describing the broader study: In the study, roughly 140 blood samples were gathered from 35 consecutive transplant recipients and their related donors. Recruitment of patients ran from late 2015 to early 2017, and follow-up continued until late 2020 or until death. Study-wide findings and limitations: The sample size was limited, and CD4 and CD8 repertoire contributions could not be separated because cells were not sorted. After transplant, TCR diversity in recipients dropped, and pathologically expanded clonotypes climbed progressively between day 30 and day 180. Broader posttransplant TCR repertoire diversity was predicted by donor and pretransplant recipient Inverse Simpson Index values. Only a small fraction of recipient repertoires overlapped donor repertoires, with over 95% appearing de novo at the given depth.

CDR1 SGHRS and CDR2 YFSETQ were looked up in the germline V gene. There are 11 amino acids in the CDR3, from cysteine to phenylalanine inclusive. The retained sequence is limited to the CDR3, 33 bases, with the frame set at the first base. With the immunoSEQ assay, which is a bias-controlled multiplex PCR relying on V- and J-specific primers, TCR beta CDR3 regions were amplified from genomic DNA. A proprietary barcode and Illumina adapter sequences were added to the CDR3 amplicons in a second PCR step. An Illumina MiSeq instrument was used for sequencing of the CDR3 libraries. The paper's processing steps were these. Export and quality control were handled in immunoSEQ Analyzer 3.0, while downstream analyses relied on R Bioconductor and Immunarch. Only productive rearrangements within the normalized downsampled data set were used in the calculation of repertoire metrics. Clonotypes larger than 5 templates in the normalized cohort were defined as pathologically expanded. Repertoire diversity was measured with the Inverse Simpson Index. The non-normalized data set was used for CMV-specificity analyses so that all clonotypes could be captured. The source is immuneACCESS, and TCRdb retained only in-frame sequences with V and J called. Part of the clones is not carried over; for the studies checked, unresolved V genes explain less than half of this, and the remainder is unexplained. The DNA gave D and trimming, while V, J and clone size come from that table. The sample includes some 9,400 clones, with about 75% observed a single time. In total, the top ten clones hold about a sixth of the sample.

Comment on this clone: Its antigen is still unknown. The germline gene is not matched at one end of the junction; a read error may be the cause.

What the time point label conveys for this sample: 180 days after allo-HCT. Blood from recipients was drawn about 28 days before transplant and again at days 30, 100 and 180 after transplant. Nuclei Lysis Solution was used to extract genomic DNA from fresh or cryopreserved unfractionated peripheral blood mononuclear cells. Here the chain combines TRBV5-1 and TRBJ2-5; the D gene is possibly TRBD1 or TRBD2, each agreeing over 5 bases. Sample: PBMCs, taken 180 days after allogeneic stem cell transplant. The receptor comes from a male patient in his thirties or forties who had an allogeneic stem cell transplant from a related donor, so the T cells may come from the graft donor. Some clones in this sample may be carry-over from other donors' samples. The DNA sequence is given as TGCGCCAGCAGCCACGGGACCGCCGCGCACTTC. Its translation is CASSHGTAAHF.